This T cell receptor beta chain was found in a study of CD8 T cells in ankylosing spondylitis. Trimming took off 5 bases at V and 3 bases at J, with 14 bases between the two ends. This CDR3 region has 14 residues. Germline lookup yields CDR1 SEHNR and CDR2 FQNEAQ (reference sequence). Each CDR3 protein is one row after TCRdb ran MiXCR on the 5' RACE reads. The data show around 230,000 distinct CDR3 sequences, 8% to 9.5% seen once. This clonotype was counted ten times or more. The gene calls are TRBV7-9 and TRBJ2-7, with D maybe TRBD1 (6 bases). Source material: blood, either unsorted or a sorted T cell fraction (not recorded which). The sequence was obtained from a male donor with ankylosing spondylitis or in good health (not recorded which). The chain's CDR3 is CASSQTGENYEQYF. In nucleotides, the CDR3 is TGTGCCAGCAGCCAGACAGGAGAAAACTACGAGCAGTACTTC.